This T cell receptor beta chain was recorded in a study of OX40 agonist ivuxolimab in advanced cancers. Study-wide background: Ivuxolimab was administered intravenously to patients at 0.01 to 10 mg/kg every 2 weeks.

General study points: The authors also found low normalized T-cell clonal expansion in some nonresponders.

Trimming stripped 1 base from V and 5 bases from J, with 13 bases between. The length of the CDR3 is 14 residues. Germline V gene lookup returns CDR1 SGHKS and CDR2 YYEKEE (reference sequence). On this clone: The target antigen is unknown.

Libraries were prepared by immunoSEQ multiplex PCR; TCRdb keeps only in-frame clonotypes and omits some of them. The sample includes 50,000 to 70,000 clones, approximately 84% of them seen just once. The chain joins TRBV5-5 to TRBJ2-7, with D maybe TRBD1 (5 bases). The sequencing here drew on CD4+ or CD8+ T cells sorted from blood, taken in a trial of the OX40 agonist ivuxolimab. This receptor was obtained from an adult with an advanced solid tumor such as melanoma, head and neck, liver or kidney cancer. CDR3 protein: CASSLSAGWDEQYF. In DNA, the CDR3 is TGTGCCAGCAGCTTGAGCGCAGGGTGGGACGAGCAGTACTTC.